The text below deals with one T cell receptor (beta chain). This specimen comes from a study of regulatory T cells in long-lasting Graves disease. Time point of the sample: newly diagnosed GD, antithyroid drugs for less than 3 months. PBMCs were the source of the RNA used for TCR sequencing. Arm-PCR with iRepertoire HTBI primers amplified the CDR3 regions for these TCR beta libraries. TCRdb used MiXCR to reprocess the multiplex PCR reads, holding one entry per CDR3 protein. The sample holds 500,000 or so distinct CDR3 sequences, roughly 16% seen once. The CDR3 runs 16 residues. Germline CDR1 and CDR2: MDHEN and SYDVKM. V was pared by 2 bases and J by 3 bases, with 17 bases between. The data were also submitted as part of a second study, on T cells in Graves' hyperthyroidism and ophthalmopathy.

V and J are TRBV28 and TRBJ2-7; D may correspond to TRBD1 or TRBD2 (6 bases each). The specimen was peripheral blood mononuclear cells (PBMCs), collected at new diagnosis, from a patient treated with antithyroid drugs. The origin of this receptor is a woman aged 40 to 65 with Graves disease. CDR3 in DNA: TGTGCCAGCAGTTTAATTTTAGGGGGGATAGGCTACGAGCAGTACTTC. This gives the protein CASSLILGGIGYEQYF.